This TCR beta chain came from a study of CD8 T cells in ankylosing spondylitis. General study results and limits: Disease-linked clones, CD8+, were relatively rare in peripheral blood. What appeared characteristic of ankylosing spondylitis blood was a TCR beta motif of fewer than ten highly homologous variants.

The ends were cut back, 0 bases at V and 6 bases at J, with 17 bases in the middle. The CDR3 has 15 amino acids. Looked up from germline, CDR1 is SQVTM and CDR2 is ANQGSEA. Each CDR3 protein is one row after TCRdb ran MiXCR on the 5' RACE reads. The sample yields some 130,000 distinct CDR3 sequences, approximately 14% seen once. Details on this clonotype: Its antigen is not identified.

Sequencing was performed on blood, either unsorted or a sorted T cell fraction (not recorded which). The V gene is TRBV29-1, the J gene TRBJ2-5; D possibly matches TRBD1 or TRBD2 (5 bases each). The source is a female donor with ankylosing spondylitis or in good health (not recorded which). The CDR3 protein is CSVEEGAYERQTQYF. The CDR3 DNA follows: TGCAGCGTTGAAGAAGGGGCGTACGAGCGGCAGACCCAGTACTTC.